The rows below give T cell receptor beta chains drawn from one sample of a study of blood T cell repertoires in COVID-19. Sequenced by immunoSEQ multiplex PCR; TCRdb stores in-frame clones only, minus some. This table has roughly 250,000 clones, more than 75% appearing once. Sequences were obtained from PBMCs or T cells enriched from blood (not recorded which). The receptors derive from a woman between 50 and 59 years old who had recovered from COVID-19. Both conserved end residues are part of each CDR3. A D gene is named only where the DNA matches it firmly. Part of the rows lack a size; the others show once, few, many or a class for expanded clones.

>TRBJ2-7|-|TRBV7-6|-
TGTGCCAGCAGTTCTACCTTCGGGGGGCCCTCCTACGAGCAGTACTTC
CASSSTFGGPSYEQYF
>TRBJ2-2|TRBD2|TRBV19|-
TGTGCCAGTAGTATGCGACTAGCGGGAGGGCCGGGCACCGGGGAGCTGTTTTTT
CASSMRLAGGPGTGELFF
>TRBJ2-5|TRBD2|TRBV7-2|-
TGTGCCAGCAGCTTGAGTGGCGGGGGGGCGAGAGAGACCCAGTACTTC
CASSLSGGGARETQYF
>TRBJ2-7|TRBD1|TRBV9|-
TGTGCCAGCAGCCCCGGACAGGGTCGGCACGAGCAGTACTTC
CASSPGQGRHEQYF
>TRBJ2-7|TRBD1|TRBV6-4|-
TGTGCCAAACTATCCGGGACAGGGGGCGATCCTTCCGACGAGCAGTACTTC
CAKLSGTGGDPSDEQYF
>TRBJ1-4|-|TRBV28|-
TGTGCCAGCGGAATGCGGAGTACTAATGAAAAACTGTTTTTT
CASGMRSTNEKLFF
>TRBJ2-2|-|TRBV30|-
TGTGCCTCCCTCAAGGCGACAGGCCCCGGGGAGCTGTTTTTT
CASLKATGPGELFF
>TRBJ2-5|TRBD2|TRBV4-3|-
TGCGCCAGCAGCCAAGGGGTGAGCGGGGGGCAAGGGACCCAGTACTTC
CASSQGVSGGQGTQYF
>TRBJ1-3|TRBD1|TRBV5-6|-
TGTGCCAGCAGCCTGCGACAGGGGGCGATCTCTGGAAACACCATATATTTT
CASSLRQGAISGNTIYF
>TRBJ2-5|-|TRBV5-6|-
TGTGCCAGCAGCTTGCTACAGCAAGAGACCCAGTACTTC
CASSLLQQETQYF
>TRBJ1-1|-|TRBV25-1|-
TGTGCCAGCAGTGATATACTAACTGAAGCTTTCTTT
CASSDILTEAFF
>TRBJ1-6|-|TRBV9|-
TGTGCCAGCAGCGTAGAGGGACAAGTAGGTTCACCCCTCCACTTT
CASSVEGQVGSPLHF
>TRBJ2-3|TRBD2|TRBV15|-
TGTGCCACCAGCAGAGGGGGGGGTACAGATACGCAGTATTTT
CATSRGGGTDTQYF
>TRBJ2-4|-|TRBV30|-
TGTGCCTGGAGTGTCACAGGGAACATTCAGTACTTC
CAWSVTGNIQYF
>TRBJ2-5|TRBD2|TRBV11-3|-
TGTGCCAGCAACCCCCTACTAGCGGGAGAGACCCAGTACTTC
CASNPLLAGETQYF
>TRBJ2-7|TRBD2|TRBV5-4|-
TGTGCCAGCAGCTTGGCCGAAGCGGGAGCCTACGAGCAGTACTTC
CASSLAEAGAYEQYF
>TRBJ2-5|TRBD2|TRBV24-1|-
TGTGCCACCAGTGATTCGGGCGGGGGGGGCCCGGAGACCCAGTACTTC
CATSDSGGGGPETQYF
>TRBJ2-2|TRBD2|TRBV28|-
TGTGCCAGCAGACGCAATAGCGGGAGATCCGGGGAGCTGTTTTTT
CASRRNSGRSGELFF
>TRBJ2-5|TRBD2|TRBV2|-
TGTGCCAGCAGTGAATTCCTAGCGGGGCAAGAGACCCAGTACTTC
CASSEFLAGQETQYF
>TRBJ1-5|-|TRBV6-2/TRBV6-3|-
TGTGCCAGCAGTTACTCTCTAGGGGGGGCGCCATCCAATCAGCCCCAGCATTTT
CASSYSLGGAPSNQPQHF
>TRBJ2-1|TRBD2|TRBV9|-
TGTGCCAGCAGCGGTAAGGGGACTAGCGGGAGCGGGTCCTACAATGAGCAGTTCTTC
CASSGKGTSGSGSYNEQFF
>TRBJ2-1|TRBD2|TRBV3-1/TRBV3-2|-
TGTGCCAGCAGCCTTCTTGGCGCAACTAGCGGGGGGAGGGATGAGCAGTTCTTC
CASSLLGATSGGRDEQFF
>TRBJ1-1|TRBD1|TRBV4-1|-
TGCGCCAGCAGCCAAGATTGGACAAGGGGGCAGAATGGGACTGAAGCTTTCTTT
CASSQDWTRGQNGTEAFF
>TRBJ1-4|-|TRBV20-1|-
TGCAGTGCTAGTCCTAAGACAGGCCGATCTAATGAAAAACTGTTTTTT
CSASPKTGRSNEKLFF
>TRBJ1-6|-|TRBV29-1|-
TGCAGCGTGGCCGACACGAGAAATTCACCCCTCCACTTT
CSVADTRNSPLHF
>TRBJ2-1|TRBD1|TRBV5-8|-
TGTGCCAGCAGCCCGACAGGGAACTACAATGAGCAGTTCTTC
CASSPTGNYNEQFF
>TRBJ2-3|TRBD2|TRBV7-2|-
TGTGCCAGCAGCTTAGGCCTAGCGGGGAGCACAGATACGCAGTATTTT
CASSLGLAGSTDTQYF
>TRBJ1-2|-|TRBV6-5|once
TGTGCCAGCAGTTACTCGGGGGCAGGTGGCTACACCTTC
CASSYSGAGGYTF
>TRBJ1-2|TRBD1|TRBV2|-
TGTGCCAGCAGAGTACAGGACAGGGGGCAAGGCTACACCTTC
CASRVQDRGQGYTF
>TRBJ1-2|-|TRBV28|-
TGTGCCAGCAGTGGGGGCGGGCAGACTAACTATGGCTACACCTTC
CASSGGGQTNYGYTF
>TRBJ1-5|-|TRBV7-9|-
TGTGCCAGCAGCGCCCCAGGGCAGCCCCAGCATTTT
CASSAPGQPQHF
>TRBJ2-5|-|TRBV6-5|-
TGTGCCAGCAGTTACTCGGGGGGGCGGGAGACCCAGTACTTC
CASSYSGGRETQYF
>TRBJ2-1|TRBD2|TRBV6-2/TRBV6-3|-
TGTGCCAGCAGTTACTCTCGTAGGACTAGCGGGGGTCTGTATGAGCAGTTCTTC
CASSYSRRTSGGLYEQFF
>TRBJ2-1|-|TRBV11-3|-
TGTGCCAGCAGCTACTCAACAATGGGGGTAGCGGCCAGCTTGGTCGAGTTCTTC
CASSYSTMGVAASLVEFF
>TRBJ1-3|-|TRBV27|once
TGTGCCAGCAGTCGGGGGGGTTTCGGAAACACCATATATTTT
CASSRGGFGNTIYF
>TRBJ1-3|TRBD1|TRBV6-1|-
TGTGCCAGCAGTGACCCCAGGGGGACAGACCGAAACACCATATATTTT
CASSDPRGTDRNTIYF
>TRBJ1-1|TRBD1|TRBV18|few
TGTGCCAGCTCGCTACGACAGGGGGATTCTGAAGCTTTCTTT
CASSLRQGDSEAFF
>TRBJ2-3|TRBD1|TRBV7-3|-
TGTGCCAGCGGTGAGGGGGCCAACAGGGGCACAGATACGCAGTATTTT
CASGEGANRGTDTQYF
>TRBJ1-2|-|TRBV2|-
TGTGCCAGCATCAGGCAGGTGGTTCTCGACTATGGCTACACCTTC
CASIRQVVLDYGYTF
>TRBJ2-7|TRBD2|TRBV24-1|-
TGTGCCACCAGTGAACTACTAGCGGGGGGGATCGAGCAGTACTTC
CATSELLAGGIEQYF
>TRBJ1-6|-|TRBV2|-
TGTGCCAGCAGTGACGGCAGGGTCAATAATTCACCCCTCCACTTT
CASSDGRVNNSPLHF
>TRBJ2-7|TRBD2|TRBV7-8|-
TGTGCCAGCAGCCCCGGACTAGCGGGGTCCTCGGCTCTGGGTGAGCAGTACTTC
CASSPGLAGSSALGEQYF
>TRBJ1-2|-|TRBV5-6|-
TGTGCCAGCAGCTTGACGGTCTATGGCTACACCTTC
CASSLTVYGYTF
>TRBJ2-1|-|TRBV21-1|-
TGTGCCAGCAGCAAAGCGCCCGGCATTAGCGGAAAGAGTTACAATGAGCAGTTCTTC
CASSKAPGISGKSYNEQFF
>TRBJ1-2|TRBD1|TRBV28|once
TGTGCCACCAACGACAGGGGGCGAGGCTACACCTTC
CATNDRGRGYTF
>TRBJ2-3|TRBD2|TRBV10-3|-
TGTGCCATCGGACTAGCGGGGACCACAGATACGCAGTATTTT
CAIGLAGTTDTQYF
>TRBJ2-2|-|TRBV5-1|-
TGCGCCAGCAGCTTGGGACATTTAAACACCGGGGAGCTGTTTTTT
CASSLGHLNTGELFF
>TRBJ1-1|-|TRBV5-5|-
TGTGCCAGCAGCCCTATTGGACAGCCGAACACTGAAGCTTTCTTT
CASSPIGQPNTEAFF
>TRBJ1-3|-|TRBV11-3|-
TGTGCCAGCAGCCTGGGAGCACCAGGAAACACCATATATTTT
CASSLGAPGNTIYF
>TRBJ1-2|-|TRBV24-1|-
TGTGCCACCAGTCAGGATAACTATGGCTACACCTTC
CATSQDNYGYTF
>TRBJ1-6|-|TRBV4-3|once
TGCGCCAGCAGCTCAGGTCCCGCGGGGCCGCAATCACCCCTCCACTTT
CASSSGPAGPQSPLHF
>TRBJ1-1|TRBD1|TRBV5-5|-
TGTGCCAGCAGCCCCTACGACAGGGTGAACACTGAAGCTTTCTTT
CASSPYDRVNTEAFF
>TRBJ1-4|-|TRBV30|-
TGTGCCTGGACGCAAAGGGGTGAAAAACTGTTTTTT
CAWTQRGEKLFF
>TRBJ1-2|-|TRBV6-5|-
TGTGCCAGCACGACAGCCGTCGGTGGCTACACCTTC
CASTTAVGGYTF